The present T cell receptor (beta chain) was sequenced within a study of CD8 T cells in ankylosing spondylitis. TCRdb re-called the 5' RACE reads through MiXCR, storing one row per CDR3 protein. The sample includes approximately 440,000 distinct CDR3 sequences, about a sixth of them seen just once. Concerning this clonotype itself: Antigen: not known.

Study-level results: Eight highly homologous variants formed a TCR beta motif that appeared characteristic of ankylosing spondylitis blood.

The CDR3 has 15 residues. The J segment lost 9 bases and the V segment lost 4 bases, leaving 8 bases of the junction unmatched. Germline V gives CDR1 MNHEY, CDR2 SVGAGI. This chain uses TRBV6-5 with TRBJ2-1, with 11 positions matching TRBD2. The receptor was derived from a male donor with ankylosing spondylitis. Sequencing was done on a sample of blood, either unsorted or a sorted T cell fraction (not recorded which). The CDR3 is CASSSPGLAGGEQFF. The CDR3 region has the DNA TGTGCCAGCAGTTCCCCGGGGCTAGCGGGAGGTGAGCAGTTCTTC.